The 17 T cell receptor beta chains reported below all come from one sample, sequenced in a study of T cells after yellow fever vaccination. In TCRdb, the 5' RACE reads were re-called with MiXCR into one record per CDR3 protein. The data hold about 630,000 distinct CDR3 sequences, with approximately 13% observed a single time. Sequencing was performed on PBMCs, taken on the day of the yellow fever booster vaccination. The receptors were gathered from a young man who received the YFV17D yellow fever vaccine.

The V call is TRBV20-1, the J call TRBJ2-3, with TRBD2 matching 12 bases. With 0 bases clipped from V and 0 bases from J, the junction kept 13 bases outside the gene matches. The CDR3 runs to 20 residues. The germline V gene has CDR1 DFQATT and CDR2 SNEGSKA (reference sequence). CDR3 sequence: CSARDTGLAGGGASTDTQYF. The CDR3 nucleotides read TGCAGTGCTAGAGATACCGGGCTAGCGGGAGGGGGGGCTAGCACAGATACGCAGTATTTT.

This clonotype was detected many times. The CDR3 reads CSVPGWETQYF. CDR3 in DNA: TGCAGCGTGCCGGGGTGGGAGACCCAGTACTTC. The gene calls are TRBV29-1 and TRBJ2-5; possible D gene TRBD2, 5 bases. The germline V gene has CDR1 SQVTM and CDR2 ANQGSEA. The V end lost 6 bases, the J end lost 5 bases, and 10 bases lay between the germline ends. The CDR3 length is 11 residues.

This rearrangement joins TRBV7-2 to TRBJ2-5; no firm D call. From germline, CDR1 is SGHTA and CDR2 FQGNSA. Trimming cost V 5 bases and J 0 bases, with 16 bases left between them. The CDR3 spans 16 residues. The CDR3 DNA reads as TGTGCCAGCAGCCCCCGGCCCAGTCAGTACCAAGAGACCCAGTACTTC. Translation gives CASSPRPSQYQETQYF.

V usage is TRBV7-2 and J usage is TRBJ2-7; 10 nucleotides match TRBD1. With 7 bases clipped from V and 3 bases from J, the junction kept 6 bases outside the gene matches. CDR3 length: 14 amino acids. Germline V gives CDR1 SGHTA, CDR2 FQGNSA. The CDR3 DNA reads TGTGCCAGCACCGGGGGACAGGGGTTCTACGAGCAGTACTTC. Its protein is CASTGGQGFYEQYF. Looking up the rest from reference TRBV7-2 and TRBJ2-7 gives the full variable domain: GAGVSQSPSNKVTEKGKDVELRCDPISGHTALYWYRQSLGQGLEFLIYFQGNSAPDKSGLPSDRFSAERTGGSVSTLTIQRTQQEDSAVYLCASTGGQGFYEQYFGPGTRLTVT.

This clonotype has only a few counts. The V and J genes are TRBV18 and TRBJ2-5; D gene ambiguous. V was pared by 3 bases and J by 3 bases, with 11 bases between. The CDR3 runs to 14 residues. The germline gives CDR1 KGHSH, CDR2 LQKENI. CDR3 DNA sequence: TGTGCCAGCTCACCTCAGTCGGGTAAAGAGACCCAGTACTTC. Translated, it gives CASSPQSGKETQYF.

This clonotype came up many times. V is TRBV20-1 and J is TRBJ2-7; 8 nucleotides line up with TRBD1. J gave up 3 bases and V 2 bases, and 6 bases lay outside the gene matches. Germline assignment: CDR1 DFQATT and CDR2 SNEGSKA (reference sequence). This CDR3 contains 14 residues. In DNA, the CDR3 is TGCAGTGCTAGAAATCCTGGACAGGGCTACGAGCAGTACTTC. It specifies CSARNPGQGYEQYF.

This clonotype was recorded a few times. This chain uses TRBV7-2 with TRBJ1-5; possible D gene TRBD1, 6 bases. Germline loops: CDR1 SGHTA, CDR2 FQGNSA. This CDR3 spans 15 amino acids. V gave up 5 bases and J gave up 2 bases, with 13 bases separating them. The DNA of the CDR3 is TGTGCCAGCAGCCCAGGACAGTTTCGCAATCAGCCCCAGCATTTT. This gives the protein CASSPGQFRNQPQHF.

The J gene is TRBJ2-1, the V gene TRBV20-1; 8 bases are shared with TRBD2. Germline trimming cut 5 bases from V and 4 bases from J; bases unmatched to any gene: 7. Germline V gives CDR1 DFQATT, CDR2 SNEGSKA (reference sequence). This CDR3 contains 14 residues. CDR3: CSAPGLAQYNEQFF. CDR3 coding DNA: TGCAGTGCTCCAGGACTAGCTCAATACAATGAGCAGTTCTTC.

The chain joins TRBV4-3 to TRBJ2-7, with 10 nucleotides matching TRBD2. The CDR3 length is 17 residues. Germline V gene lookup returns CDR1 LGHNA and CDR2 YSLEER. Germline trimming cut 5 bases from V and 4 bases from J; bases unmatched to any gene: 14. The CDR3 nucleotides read TGCGCCAGCAGCACCCTTTATTCCGGGACTAGCGTATACGAGCAGTACTTC. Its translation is CASSTLYSGTSVYEQYF.

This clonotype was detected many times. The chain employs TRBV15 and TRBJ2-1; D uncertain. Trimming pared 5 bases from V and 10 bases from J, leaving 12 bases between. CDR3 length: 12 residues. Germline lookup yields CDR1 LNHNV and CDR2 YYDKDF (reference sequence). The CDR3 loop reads CATSALKSEQFF. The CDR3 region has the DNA TGTGCCACCAGCGCTCTTAAGTCGGAGCAGTTCTTC.

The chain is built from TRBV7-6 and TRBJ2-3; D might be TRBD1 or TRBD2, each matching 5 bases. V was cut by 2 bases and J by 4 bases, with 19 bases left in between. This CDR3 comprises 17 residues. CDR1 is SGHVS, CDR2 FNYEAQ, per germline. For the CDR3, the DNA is TGTGCCAGCAGCTTACAACCCTCGGGACCGCGCGCAGATACGCAGTATTTT. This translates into CASSLQPSGPRADTQYF.

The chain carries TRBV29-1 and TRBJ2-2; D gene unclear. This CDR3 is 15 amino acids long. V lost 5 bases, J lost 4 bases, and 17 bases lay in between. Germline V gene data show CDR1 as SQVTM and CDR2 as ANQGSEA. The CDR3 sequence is CSVPGGLGSTGELFF. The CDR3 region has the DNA TGCAGCGTTCCAGGCGGTTTGGGAAGCACCGGGGAGCTGTTTTTT.

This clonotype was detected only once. The CDR3 region is CASRPTGFQETQYF. The DNA of the CDR3 is TGTGCCAGCAGGCCGACAGGATTCCAAGAGACCCAGTACTTC. The chain joins TRBV28 to TRBJ2-5, with D tentatively TRBD1 (6 bases). The CDR3 contains 14 residues. Germline V gene data show CDR1 as MDHEN and CDR2 as SYDVKM. Trimming pared 6 bases from V and 1 base from J, leaving 12 bases between.

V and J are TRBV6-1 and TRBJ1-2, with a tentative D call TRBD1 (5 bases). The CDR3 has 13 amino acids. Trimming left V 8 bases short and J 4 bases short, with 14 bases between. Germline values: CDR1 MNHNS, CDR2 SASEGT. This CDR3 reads CASCGGTPYGYTF. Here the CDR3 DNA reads TGTGCCAGCTGCGGGGGAACCCCCTATGGCTACACCTTC.

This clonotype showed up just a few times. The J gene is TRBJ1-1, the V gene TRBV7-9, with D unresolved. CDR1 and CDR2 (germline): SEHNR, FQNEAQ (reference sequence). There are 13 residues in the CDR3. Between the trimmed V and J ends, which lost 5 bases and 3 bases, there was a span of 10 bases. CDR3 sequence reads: CASSIEAHTEAFF. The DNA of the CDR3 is TGTGCCAGCAGCATCGAAGCCCACACTGAAGCTTTCTTT.

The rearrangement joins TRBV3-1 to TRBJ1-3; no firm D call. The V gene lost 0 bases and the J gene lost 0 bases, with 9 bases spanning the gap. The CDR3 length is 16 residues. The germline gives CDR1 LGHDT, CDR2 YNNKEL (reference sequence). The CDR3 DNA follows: TGTGCCAGCAGCCAAGATTGGGTTAGCTCTGGAAACACCATATATTTT. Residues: CASSQDWVSSGNTIYF.

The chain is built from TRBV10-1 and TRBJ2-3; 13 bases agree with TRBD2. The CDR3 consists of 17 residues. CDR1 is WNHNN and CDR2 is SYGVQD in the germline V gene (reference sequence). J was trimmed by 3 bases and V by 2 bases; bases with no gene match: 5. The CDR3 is CASSERTSGRFTDTQYF. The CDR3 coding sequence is TGCGCCAGCAGTGAGAGGACTAGCGGGAGATTTACAGATACGCAGTATTTT.